These 23 T cell receptor beta chains share one sample of origin, sequenced in a study of vaccination effects on CD4 cells after COVID-19. Assay used: immunoSEQ multiplex PCR; TCRdb lists only in-frame clones, some missing. The repertoire holds just under 60,000 clones, just under 80% seen once, with approximately 1.9% in the top ten. Before any sequencing was done, the ViraFEST assay used viral peptide pools to expand antigen-specific CD4+ T cells. It was after approximately 11 days of culture that CD4+ T cells were isolated. Vaccination of participants consisted of two doses of either the BNT162b2 or mRNA-1273 vaccine. Their specific antigens are unknown. Sequencing used CD4+ T cells from PBMCs cultured with HCoV-OC43 spike peptides, obtained after COVID-19 vaccination. The subset here: HCoV-OC43 spike overlapping peptide pool stimulation. Every receptor here comes from a human donor who received a COVID-19 vaccine.

The CDR3: CATSQQGIPSNEQFF. The CDR3 nucleotides are TGTGCCACCAGCCAACAGGGTATACCGTCCAATGAGCAGTTCTTC. This chain uses TRBV24-1 with TRBJ2-1; tentative D call: TRBD1 (6 bases). CDR3 size: 15 residues. Germline V gives CDR1 KGHDR, CDR2 SFDVKD. Trimming stripped 7 bases from V and 6 bases from J, with 18 bases between.

This clone was seen a few times. The chain has TRBV11-1 and TRBJ1-2, with a weak D call TRBD1 (5 bases). The CDR3 consists of 16 residues. CDR1 and CDR2 from the germline V gene are SGHAT and FQDESV (reference sequence). V lost 2 bases and J lost 4, with 17 bases in between. The CDR3 loop reads CASSLFSRGNSYGYTF. The CDR3 nucleotides read TGTGCCAGCAGCTTATTCTCGAGGGGTAACAGCTATGGCTACACCTTC.

This sequence joins TRBV3-1 (or the pseudogene TRBV3-2) and TRBJ2-7; possibly TRBD1 for D (6 bases). Between the trimmed V and J ends, which lost 7 bases and 1 base, there was a span of 14 bases. CDR1 and CDR2 (germline): LGHDT, YNNKEL (reference sequence). The CDR3 runs to 14 residues. The DNA for the CDR3 is TGTGCCAGCACCGCCCTCGGACAGTCCTACGAGCAGTACGTC. Translating it yields CASTALGQSYEQYV.

V gene TRBV12-5 combines with J gene TRBJ1-5, with TRBD1 matching 7 bases. The CDR3 is made up of 17 amino acids. With V trimmed by 3 bases and J by 3 bases, 11 bases remained unmatched. Germline V CDR1 and CDR2: LGHNT, FRNRAP. CDR3 in DNA: TGTGCTAGTGGTTTACGTCATGGGACAGCTTACAATCAGCCCCAGCATTTT. Its protein is CASGLRHGTAYNQPQHF.

The chain employs TRBV7-6 and TRBJ1-1; no definite D call. This CDR3 spans 15 amino acids. Germline lookup yields CDR1 SGHVS and CDR2 FNYEAQ. V was shortened by 5 bases and J by 1 base, with 14 bases between the two germline ends. The chain's CDR3 is CASSPQQRANTEAFF. The DNA for the CDR3 is TGTGCCAGCAGCCCACAACAACGCGCGAACACTGAAGCTTTCTTT.

The chain carries TRBV15 and TRBJ1-6, with 8 bases matching TRBD1. The germline gives CDR1 LNHNV, CDR2 YYDKDF (reference sequence). The CDR3 is made up of 15 amino acids. The V gene end was trimmed by 5 bases and the J gene end by 10 bases; junction bases not matched to a gene: 10. The CDR3 region has the DNA TGTGCCACCAGCCGGACAGGGCTTGGGGAATCACCCCTCCACTTT. The encoded protein is CATSRTGLGESPLHF.

The chain combines TRBV19 with TRBJ2-3; D is perhaps TRBD1 (7 bases). Trimming left V 4 bases short and J 9 bases short, with 14 bases between. Per germline, CDR1 LNHDA and CDR2 SQIVND (reference sequence). This CDR3 region has 13 residues. In nucleotides, the CDR3 is TGTGCCAGTAGTAGGGGGGACAGATCCACGCAGTATTTT. Protein: CASSRGDRSTQYF.

This chain links TRBV7-2 with TRBJ1-1; no clear D. V was clipped by 3 bases and J by 1 base, with 6 bases between them. From germline, CDR1 is SGHTA and CDR2 FQGNSA. This CDR3 spans 13 amino acids. The CDR3 region is CASSFRGNTEAFF. The DNA of the CDR3 is TGTGCCAGCAGCTTCCGAGGGAACACTGAAGCTTTCTTT. The whole variable domain, filled in from reference TRBV7-2 and TRBJ1-1, reads GAGVSQSPSNKVTEKGKDVELRCDPISGHTALYWYRQSLGQGLEFLIYFQGNSAPDKSGLPSDRFSAERTGGSVSTLTIQRTQQEDSAVYLCASSFRGNTEAFFGQGTRLTVV.

The rearrangement joins TRBV19 to TRBJ1-2; D gene unclear. The CDR3 totals 15 residues. V lost 1 base and J lost 0, with 9 bases in between. Germline values: CDR1 LNHDA, CDR2 SQIVND (reference sequence). CDR3 sequence reads: CASSIVTIANYGYTF. In DNA form, the CDR3 reads TGTGCCAGTAGTATAGTAACAATCGCTAACTATGGCTACACCTTC.

There are a few counts of this clone. The chain joins TRBV24-1 to TRBJ1-2; D not certain. V gave up 5 bases and J gave up 5 bases, with 8 bases separating them. The germline V gene encodes CDR1 KGHDR and CDR2 SFDVKD. CDR3 length: 12 residues. DNA for the CDR3: TGTGCCACCAGTGTCTCCGATTATGGCTACACCTTC. It encodes CATSVSDYGYTF.

This clone was found once. V and J are TRBV5-5 and TRBJ1-2; D not resolved. Trimming cost V 0 bases and J 0 bases, with 9 bases left between them. Germline V gene lookup returns CDR1 SGHKS and CDR2 YYEKEE (reference sequence). The CDR3 is 15 amino acids. CDR3 amino acids: CASSLVGLANYGYTF. The CDR3 DNA follows: TGTGCCAGCAGCTTGGTGGGTTTAGCTAACTATGGCTACACCTTC.

The rearrangement links TRBV5-1 to TRBJ2-2; D is possibly TRBD1 (6 bases). This CDR3 is built from 16 residues. Per the germline V gene, CDR1 is SGHRS and CDR2 is YFSETQ. V dropped 4 bases and J dropped 1 base, with 14 bases sitting between them. The CDR3 protein is CASSPPGQRNTGELFF. Written as DNA, the CDR3 is TGCGCCAGCAGCCCACCTGGACAGAGGAACACCGGGGAGCTGTTTTTT.

The chain links TRBV12-3 or TRBV12-4 to TRBJ1-1; the match to TRBD1 covers 10 bases. V gave up 4 bases and J gave up 8 bases; unmatched junction bases: 4. The CDR3 is made up of 13 amino acids. The CDR3 region is CASSSTGGREAFF. CDR3 DNA sequence: TGTGCCAGCAGTTCGACAGGGGGCAGGGAAGCTTTCTTT.

The chain carries TRBV29-1 and TRBJ2-1, with 12 nucleotides matching TRBD2. The CDR3 runs 16 residues. Germline values: CDR1 SQVTM, CDR2 ANQGSEA. Unmatched junction bases numbered 12, after V lost 6 bases and J lost 6 bases. The CDR3 loop reads CSVPKSSGGASNEQFF. In nucleotides, the CDR3 is TGCAGCGTCCCAAAATCTAGCGGGGGGGCCTCCAATGAGCAGTTCTTC.

This chain uses TRBV19 with TRBJ2-2; D not certain. The CDR3 runs to 14 residues. Trimming pared 6 bases from V and 1 base from J, leaving 9 bases between. Germline V gene lookup returns CDR1 LNHDA and CDR2 SQIVND (reference sequence). CDR3 nucleotides: TGTGCCAGTAGGTACGGGCTGAACACCGGGGAGCTGTTTTTT. It codes for CASRYGLNTGELFF. Filled out from reference TRBV19 and TRBJ2-2, the complete variable domain reads DGGITQSPKYLFRKEGQNVTLSCEQNLNHDAMYWYRQDPGQGLRLIYYSQIVNDFQKGDIAEGYSVSREKKESFPLTVTSAQKNPTAFYLCASRYGLNTGELFFGEGSRLTVL.

This chain links TRBV5-1 with TRBJ2-1, with D maybe TRBD2 (5 bases). Germline CDR1 reads SGHRS; CDR2 reads YFSETQ. This CDR3 has 14 amino acids. V dropped 10 bases and J dropped 0 bases, with 14 bases sitting between them. CDR3 protein: CASAPGSSYNEQFF. Here the CDR3 DNA reads TGCGCCTCCGCTCCGGGGAGCTCCTACAATGAGCAGTTCTTC. Filled out from reference TRBV5-1 and TRBJ2-1, the complete variable domain reads KAGVTQTPRYLIKTRGQQVTLSCSPISGHRSVSWYQQTPGQGLQFLFEYFSETQRNKGNFPGRFSGRQFSNSRSEMNVSTLELGDSALYLCASAPGSSYNEQFFGPGTRLTVL.

The J gene is TRBJ2-5, the V gene TRBV2, with 10 bases matching TRBD1. Germline values: CDR1 SNHLY, CDR2 FYNNEI. Trimming removed 3 bases from V and 4 bases from J; junction bases left unmatched: 2. There are 14 residues in the CDR3. The CDR3 DNA sequence: TGTGCCAGCAGTGAGGGGACAGGGGTAGAGACCCAGTACTTC. Its translation: CASSEGTGVETQYF.

This chain connects TRBV12-3 or TRBV12-4 to TRBJ1-5; no clear D gene. V lost 6 bases and J 6 bases, leaving 9 bases between the germline ends. This CDR3 comprises 12 residues. The CDR3 region is CASSPTLQPQHF. In DNA, the CDR3 is TGTGCCAGCAGCCCAACGCTTCAGCCCCAGCATTTT.

The V and J genes are TRBV19 and TRBJ1-6, with TRBD1 matching 9 bases. CDR1 is LNHDA, CDR2 SQIVND, per germline (reference sequence). With 6 bases clipped from V and 10 bases from J, the junction kept 7 bases outside the gene matches. The CDR3 sequence is 14 residues long. The CDR3: CASRPITGGSPLHF. Here the CDR3 DNA reads TGTGCCAGTAGACCAATCACAGGGGGCTCACCCCTCCACTTT.

V usage is TRBV19 and J usage is TRBJ2-1, with TRBD2 matching 10 bases. From germline, CDR1 is LNHDA and CDR2 SQIVND (reference sequence). V shed 1 base, J shed 3 bases, and the junction held 3 bases outside the gene matches. This CDR3 comprises 16 residues. CDR3 amino acids: CASSIVGLADYNEQFF. The DNA for the CDR3 is TGTGCCAGTAGTATAGTTGGACTAGCGGACTACAATGAGCAGTTCTTC.

V usage is TRBV3-1 (or the pseudogene TRBV3-2) and J usage is TRBJ2-3; 7 bases fit TRBD2. V lost 1 base and J lost 8; bases outside the gene matches: 6. CDR3 size: 14 residues. Germline CDR1 reads LGHDT; CDR2 reads YNNKEL (reference sequence). CDR3 loop: CASSQGGLGFTQYF. The CDR3, as DNA: TGTGCCAGCAGCCAAGGTGGACTAGGGTTTACGCAGTATTTT.

V and J are TRBV7-8 and TRBJ2-1; D is uncertain. Germline CDR1 SGHVS, CDR2 FQNEAQ. Trimming removed 2 bases from V and 5 bases from J, with 7 bases in between. The CDR3 covers 13 residues. CDR3 DNA: TGTGCCAGCAGCTTATTCCGGAACAATGAGCAGTTCTTC. It specifies CASSLFRNNEQFF. Filled out from reference TRBV7-8 and TRBJ2-1, the complete variable domain reads GAGVSQSPRYKVAKRGQDVALRCDPISGHVSLFWYQQALGQGPEFLTYFQNEAQLDKSGLPSDRFFAERPEGSVSTLKIQRTQQEDSAVYLCASSLFRNNEQFFGPGTRLTVL.

The chain combines TRBV9 with TRBJ2-3, with 16 bases identical to TRBD2. The CDR3 runs to 19 residues. V gave up 4 bases and J gave up 1 base; unmatched junction bases: 9. Germline V CDR1 and CDR2: SGDLS, YYNGEE. CDR3 region: CASSRGLAGGGSGTDTQYF. CDR3 DNA sequence: TGTGCCAGCAGCAGGGGACTAGCGGGGGGGGGTTCGGGCACAGATACGCAGTATTTT.